This paragraph covers one TCR beta chain sequence. The CDR3 totals 14 residues. Trimming removed 0 bases at V and 10 bases at J, with 13 bases between. CDR1 is MNHEY and CDR2 is SVGAGI in the germline V gene. These data come from a study of OX40 agonist ivuxolimab in advanced cancers. Study-wide background: Patients were roughly 83% male with ages roughly 23 to 79, mean about 60.

This table comes from immunoSEQ multiplex PCR, and its TCRdb copy is limited to in-frame clones, with some not included. The data contain over 95,000 clones, 95% to 97% of them seen just once; the ten biggest clones take up about 2%. Source: CD4+ or CD8+ T cells sorted from blood, taken in a trial of the OX40 agonist ivuxolimab. This rearrangement joins TRBV6-5 to TRBJ2-1, with D possibly being TRBD1 (5 bases). This TCR came from an adult with an advanced solid tumor such as melanoma, head and neck, liver or kidney cancer. CDR3 DNA sequence: TGTGCCAGCAGTTACTCGAACAGGTTGAGCGAGCAGTTCTTC. The encoded protein is CASSYSNRLSEQFF.